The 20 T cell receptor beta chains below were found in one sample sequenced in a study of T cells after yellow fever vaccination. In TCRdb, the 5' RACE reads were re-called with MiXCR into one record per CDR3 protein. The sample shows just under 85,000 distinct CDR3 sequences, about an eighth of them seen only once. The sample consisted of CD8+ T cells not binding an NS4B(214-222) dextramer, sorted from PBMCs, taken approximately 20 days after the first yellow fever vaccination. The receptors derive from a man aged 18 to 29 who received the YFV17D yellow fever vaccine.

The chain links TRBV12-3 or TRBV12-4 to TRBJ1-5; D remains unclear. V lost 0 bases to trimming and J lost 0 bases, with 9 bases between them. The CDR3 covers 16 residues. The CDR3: CASSLASTFSNQPQHF. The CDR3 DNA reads TGTGCCAGCAGTTTAGCGTCTACATTTAGCAATCAGCCCCAGCATTTT.

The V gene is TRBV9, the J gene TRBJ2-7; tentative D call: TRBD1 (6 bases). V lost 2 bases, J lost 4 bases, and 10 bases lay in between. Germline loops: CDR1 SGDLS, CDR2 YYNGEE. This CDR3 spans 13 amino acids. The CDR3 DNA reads TGTGCCAGCAGCGTGGGGACAACTTACGAGCAGTACTTC. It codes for CASSVGTTYEQYF.

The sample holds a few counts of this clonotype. The CDR3 DNA is TGTGCCAGCAGCTCGCCGCAGGGCTACTCTGGGGCCAACGTCCTGACTTTC. It specifies CASSSPQGYSGANVLTF. The gene calls are TRBV7-9 and TRBJ2-6; TRBD1 is a possible D gene (5 bases). Trimming took off 4 bases at V and 0 bases at J, with 13 bases between the two ends. This CDR3 spans 17 amino acids. Germline CDR1 is SEHNR and CDR2 is FQNEAQ (reference sequence).

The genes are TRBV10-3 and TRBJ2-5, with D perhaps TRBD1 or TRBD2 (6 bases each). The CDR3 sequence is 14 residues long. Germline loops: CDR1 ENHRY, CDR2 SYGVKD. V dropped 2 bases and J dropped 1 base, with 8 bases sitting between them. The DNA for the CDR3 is TGTGCCATCAGTGAGAGGGGGGCCCAAGAGACCCAGTACTTC. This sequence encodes CAISERGAQETQYF.

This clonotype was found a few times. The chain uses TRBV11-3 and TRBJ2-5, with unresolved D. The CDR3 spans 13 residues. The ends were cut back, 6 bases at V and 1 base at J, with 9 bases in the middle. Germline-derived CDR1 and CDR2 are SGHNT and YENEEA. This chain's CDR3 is CASSNSLQETQYF. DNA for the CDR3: TGTGCCAGCAGTAACAGCCTCCAAGAGACCCAGTACTTC.

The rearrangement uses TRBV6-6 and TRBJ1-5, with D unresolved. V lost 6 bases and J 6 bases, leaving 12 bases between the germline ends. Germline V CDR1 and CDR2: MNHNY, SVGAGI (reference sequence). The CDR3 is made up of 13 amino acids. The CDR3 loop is CASRLTTVQPQHF. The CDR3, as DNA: TGTGCCAGCAGACTAACTACCGTTCAGCCCCAGCATTTT.

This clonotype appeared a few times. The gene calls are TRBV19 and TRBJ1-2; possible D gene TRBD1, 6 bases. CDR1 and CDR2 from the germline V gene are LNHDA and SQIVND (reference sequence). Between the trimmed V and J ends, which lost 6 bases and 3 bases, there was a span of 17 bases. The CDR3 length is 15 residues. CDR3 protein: CASRTRAGVDYGYTF. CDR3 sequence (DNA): TGTGCCAGTAGGACCCGGGCAGGGGTGGACTATGGCTACACCTTC.

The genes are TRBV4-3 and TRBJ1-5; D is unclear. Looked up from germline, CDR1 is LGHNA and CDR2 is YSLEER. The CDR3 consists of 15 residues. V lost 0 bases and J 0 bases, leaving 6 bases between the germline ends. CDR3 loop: CASSQDSVSNQPQHF. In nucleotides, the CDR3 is TGCGCCAGCAGCCAAGACAGTGTTAGCAATCAGCCCCAGCATTTT.

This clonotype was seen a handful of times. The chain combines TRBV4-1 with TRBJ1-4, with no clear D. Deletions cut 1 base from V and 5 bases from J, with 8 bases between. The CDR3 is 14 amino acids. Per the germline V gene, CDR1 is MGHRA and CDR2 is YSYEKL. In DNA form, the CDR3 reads TGCGCCAGCAGCCAAGTTCCATTCAATGAAAAACTGTTTTTT. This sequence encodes CASSQVPFNEKLFF.

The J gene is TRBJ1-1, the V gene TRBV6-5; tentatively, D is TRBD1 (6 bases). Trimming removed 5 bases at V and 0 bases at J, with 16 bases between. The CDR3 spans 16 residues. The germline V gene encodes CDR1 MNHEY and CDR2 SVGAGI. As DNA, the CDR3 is TGTGCCAGCAGTCCCACCTCCGACAGGTTGAACACTGAAGCTTTCTTT. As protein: CASSPTSDRLNTEAFF.

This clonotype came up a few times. The CDR3 loop reads CASSERGWPLNEQFF. In DNA, the CDR3 is TGTGCCAGCAGTGAGAGGGGGTGGCCCTTGAATGAGCAGTTCTTC. The rearrangement uses TRBV6-4 and TRBJ2-1; D perhaps matches TRBD1 (6 bases). CDR3 size: 15 residues. Germline CDR1 is MRHNA and CDR2 is SNTAGT. V was trimmed by 3 bases and J by 7 bases, leaving 16 bases between them.

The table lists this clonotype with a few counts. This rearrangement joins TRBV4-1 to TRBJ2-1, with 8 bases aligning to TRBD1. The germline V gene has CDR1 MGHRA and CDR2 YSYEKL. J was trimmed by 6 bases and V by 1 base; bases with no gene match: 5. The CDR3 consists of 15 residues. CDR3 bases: TGCGCCAGCAGCCAAGCCCCGGACAGGGCCAATGAGCAGTTCTTC. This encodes CASSQAPDRANEQFF.

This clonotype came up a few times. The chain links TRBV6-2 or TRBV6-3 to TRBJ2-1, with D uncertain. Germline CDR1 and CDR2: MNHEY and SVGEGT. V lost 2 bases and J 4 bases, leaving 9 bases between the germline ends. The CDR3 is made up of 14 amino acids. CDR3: CASSYSLSYNEQFF. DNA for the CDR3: TGTGCCAGCAGTTACAGCCTGTCTTACAATGAGCAGTTCTTC.

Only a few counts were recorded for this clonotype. The CDR3 reads CASSQRLAGRELFF. CDR3 sequence (DNA): TGCGCCAGCAGCCAGCGCCTAGCGGGGAGGGAGCTGTTTTTT. V is TRBV4-1 and J is TRBJ2-2; TRBD2 aligns across 9 bases. The germline V gene encodes CDR1 MGHRA and CDR2 YSYEKL. Unmatched junction bases numbered 5, after V lost 3 bases and J lost 9 bases. CDR3 length: 14 amino acids.

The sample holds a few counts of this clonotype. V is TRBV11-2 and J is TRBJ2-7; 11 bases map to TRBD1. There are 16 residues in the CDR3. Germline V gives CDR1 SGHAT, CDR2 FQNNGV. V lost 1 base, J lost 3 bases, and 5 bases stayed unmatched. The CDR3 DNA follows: TGTGCCAGCAGCTTAGTCGGGACAGGGGGTTACTACGAGCAGTACTTC. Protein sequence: CASSLVGTGGYYEQYF.

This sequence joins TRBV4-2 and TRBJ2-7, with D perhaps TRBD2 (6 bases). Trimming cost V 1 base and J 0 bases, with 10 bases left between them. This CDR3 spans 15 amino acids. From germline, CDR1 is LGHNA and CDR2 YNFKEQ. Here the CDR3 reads CASSQARGTSYEQYF. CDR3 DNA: TGTGCCAGCAGCCAAGCGCGCGGGACCTCCTACGAGCAGTACTTC.

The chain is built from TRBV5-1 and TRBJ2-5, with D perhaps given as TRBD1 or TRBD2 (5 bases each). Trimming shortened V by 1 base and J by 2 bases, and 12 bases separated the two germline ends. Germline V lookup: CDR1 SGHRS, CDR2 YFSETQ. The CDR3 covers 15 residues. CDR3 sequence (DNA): TGCGCCAGCAGCTTGATGGGACCTGAACAAGAGACCCAGTACTTC. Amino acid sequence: CASSLMGPEQETQYF.

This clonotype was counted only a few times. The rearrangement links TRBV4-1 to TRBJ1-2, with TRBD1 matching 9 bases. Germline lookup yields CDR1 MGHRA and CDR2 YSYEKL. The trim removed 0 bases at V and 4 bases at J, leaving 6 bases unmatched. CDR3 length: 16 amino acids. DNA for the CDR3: TGCGCCAGCAGCCAAGATCGGGACAGGGTAACCTATGGCTACACCTTC. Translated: CASSQDRDRVTYGYTF.

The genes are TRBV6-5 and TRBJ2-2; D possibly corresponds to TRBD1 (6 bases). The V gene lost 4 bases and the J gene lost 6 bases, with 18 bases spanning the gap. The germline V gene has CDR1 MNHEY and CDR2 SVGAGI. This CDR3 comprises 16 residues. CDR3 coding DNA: TGTGCCAGCAGTTTTAACCACAGGGCTTACGCCGGGGAGCTGTTTTTT. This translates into CASSFNHRAYAGELFF.

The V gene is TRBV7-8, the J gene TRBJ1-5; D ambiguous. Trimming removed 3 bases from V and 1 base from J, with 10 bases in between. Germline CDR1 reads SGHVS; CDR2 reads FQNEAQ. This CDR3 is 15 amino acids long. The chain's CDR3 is CASSLGVGSNQPQHF. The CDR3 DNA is TGTGCCAGCAGCTTGGGCGTAGGCAGCAATCAGCCCCAGCATTTT.